Below are 15 T cell receptor beta chains sequenced from a single sample in a study of beta chain features in type 1 diabetes (dated by TCRdb to 2017 to 2018). Antigen specificity for these receptors is unknown. The library was obtained by the immunoSEQ multiplex PCR assay. All of the isolated RNA was reverse transcribed with the High Capacity cDNA Reverse Transcription Kit, so expressed TCRB transcripts were sequenced. TCRdb re-hosts the immuneACCESS table, in-frame sequences only. Its copies lack some clones; in the studies checked, an unresolved V gene accounts for under half of them, and the cause for the rest is not known. In all, the sample holds hundreds of thousands of clones, and roughly an eighth of those were seen once. 0.022% of the sample lies in the top ten. Study-level results and caveats: In all four CD4+ subsets, TCRB CDR3 length was moderately but significantly shorter in type 1 diabetes patients.

The sequenced material came from naive CD4+ T cells from blood. This sample's cell subset or site label indicates: true naive CD4+ T cells. The receptors were sampled from a man aged 18 to 30 with type 1 diabetes.

The genes are TRBV11-2 and TRBJ2-5; tentative D call: TRBD2 (5 bases). The V gene's germline CDR1 is SGHAT and CDR2 FQNNGV. The CDR3 extends over 13 amino acids. Trimming cost V 4 bases and J 5 bases, with 11 bases left between them. The CDR3 DNA follows: TGTGCCAGCAGCTGGGCGTGGACTGAGACCCAGTACTTC. Translation: CASSWAWTETQYF. The whole variable domain, remainder taken from reference TRBV11-2 and TRBJ2-5, is EAGVAQSPRYKIIEKRQSVAFWCNPISGHATLYWYQQILGQGPKLLIQFQNNGVVDDSQLPKDRFSAERLKGVDSTLKIQPAKLEDSAVYLCASSWAWTETQYFGPGTRLLVL.

This rearrangement joins TRBV4-1 to TRBJ2-1; D possibly corresponds to TRBD2 (6 bases). V was clipped by 0 bases and J by 0 bases, with 12 bases between them. The germline gives CDR1 MGHRA, CDR2 YSYEKL. The CDR3 spans 17 residues. CDR3 nucleotide sequence: TGCGCCAGCAGCCAAGAGCTGCGGAGGGACTCCTACAATGAGCAGTTCTTC. Translated: CASSQELRRDSYNEQFF.

In its sample, this clone was seen a few times. This chain uses TRBV6-5 with TRBJ2-5; D may be TRBD2 (5 bases). The CDR3 is made up of 12 amino acids. Germline CDR1 and CDR2: MNHEY and SVGAGI. V lost 5 bases, J lost 5 bases, and 9 bases lay in between. The CDR3 sequence: CASSRGMETQYF. CDR3 nucleotides: TGTGCCAGCAGTCGAGGGATGGAGACCCAGTACTTC.

The chain recombines TRBV18 with TRBJ1-2; D might be TRBD1 (6 bases). The germline V and J ends were trimmed by 4 bases and 2 bases, with 14 bases remaining between them. The CDR3 has 15 residues. Germline CDR1 KGHSH, CDR2 LQKENI. DNA for the CDR3: TGTGCCAGCTCACAGGATGTAACAGGGAACTATGGCTACACCTTC. Protein sequence: CASSQDVTGNYGYTF.

This clone was detected a few times. V is TRBV6-5 and J is TRBJ2-1; 10 nucleotides agree with TRBD2. The junction had 5 bases not matched to a gene; V was cut back by 6 bases and J by 3 bases. Germline lookup yields CDR1 MNHEY and CDR2 SVGAGI. CDR3 length: 15 amino acids. The CDR3 is CASSPLAGDYNEQFF. CDR3 nucleotides: TGTGCCAGCAGCCCTCTAGCGGGGGACTACAATGAGCAGTTCTTC.

The rearrangement links TRBV2 to TRBJ2-7; 7 nucleotides match TRBD1. The CDR3 is 13 residues long. The germline CDR1 and CDR2 sequences are SNHLY and FYNNEI. The CDR3 DNA follows: TGTGCTACTAAAAGGGACAGAGAGAACGAGCAGTACTTC. It codes for CATKRDRENEQYF.

V is TRBV2 and J is TRBJ1-5; possible D gene TRBD1, 6 bases. The germline V gene has CDR1 SNHLY and CDR2 FYNNEI. The CDR3 consists of 15 residues. Trimming left V 4 bases short and J 2 bases short, with 12 bases between. The CDR3 sequence: CASSVQGSGNQPQHF. DNA of the CDR3: TGTGCCAGCAGTGTACAGGGTTCAGGCAATCAGCCCCAGCATTTT.

The V gene is TRBV5-6, the J gene TRBJ2-3, with unresolved D. Germline CDR1 SGHDT, CDR2 YYEEEE. V was clipped by 6 bases and J by 6 bases, with 14 bases between them. This CDR3 spans 13 amino acids. Here the CDR3 reads CASKPRVGDTQYF. The CDR3, as DNA: TGTGCCAGCAAACCTCGGGTGGGGGATACGCAGTATTTT.

The chain has TRBV2 and TRBJ1-5; the D is unclear. From germline, CDR1 is SNHLY and CDR2 FYNNEI. With 1 base removed from V and 6 bases from J, the gap between germline ends came to 7 bases. The CDR3 sequence is 13 residues long. The CDR3 loop is CASSEGAGQPQHF. The CDR3 DNA follows: TGTGCCAGCAGTGAAGGGGCTGGTCAGCCCCAGCATTTT.

The chain joins TRBV10-1 to TRBJ2-7; D remains ambiguous. Looked up from germline, CDR1 is WNHNN and CDR2 is SYGVQD (reference sequence). The V gene lost 0 bases and the J gene lost 11 bases, with 2 bases spanning the gap. The CDR3 is made up of 9 amino acids. CDR3 DNA: TGCGCCAGCAGTGAGTCCGAGTACTTC. This gives the protein CASSESEYF.

Remarks on this clone: The same CDR3 arises from other DNA sequences in this sample as well. The J gene is TRBJ1-2, the V gene TRBV28; D not certain. Germline V gene lookup returns CDR1 MDHEN and CDR2 SYDVKM. V was clipped by 4 bases and J by 8 bases, with 8 bases between them. The CDR3 has 11 amino acids. CDR3 DNA sequence: TGTGCCAGCAGTTCCCTGAGGGGCTACACCTTC. Protein: CASSSLRGYTF.

In this sample, this clone turned up a few times. The CDR3 DNA is TGTGCCAGCAGTCCGGGGGGCTCCTACGAGCAGTACTTC. Encoded protein: CASSPGGSYEQYF. The chain recombines TRBV28 with TRBJ2-7; 7 bases agree with TRBD2. Trimming removed 5 bases from V and 0 bases from J; junction bases left unmatched: 1. The CDR3 extends over 13 amino acids. The germline gives CDR1 MDHEN, CDR2 SYDVKM.

The CDR3 coding sequence is TGCGCCAGCAGCTTTGGAGACAGGGGAAATGAAAAACTGTTTTTT. Its translation is CASSFGDRGNEKLFF. V is TRBV5-1 and J is TRBJ1-4, with 8 positions matching TRBD1. This CDR3 region has 15 residues. CDR1 is SGHRS, CDR2 YFSETQ, per germline. With V trimmed by 2 bases and J by 5 bases, 5 bases remained unmatched. Filled out from reference TRBV5-1 and TRBJ1-4, the complete variable domain reads KAGVTQTPRYLIKTRGQQVTLSCSPISGHRSVSWYQQTPGQGLQFLFEYFSETQRNKGNFPGRFSGRQFSNSRSEMNVSTLELGDSALYLCASSFGDRGNEKLFFGSGTQLSVL.

This clone turned up a few times. The chain is built from TRBV29-1 and TRBJ1-2; D not resolved. Germline values: CDR1 SQVTM, CDR2 ANQGSEA. The ends were cut back, 2 bases at V and 7 bases at J, with 11 bases in the middle. The CDR3 has 12 amino acids. The DNA for the CDR3 is TGCAGCGTTGAAACCGTCGCGCCTGGCTACACCTTC. Its protein is CSVETVAPGYTF.

In this sample, this clone turned up a few times. The chain employs TRBV7-2 and TRBJ1-2; D gene ambiguous. Looked up from germline, CDR1 is SGHTA and CDR2 is FQGNSA. This CDR3 is 14 amino acids long. V was pared by 1 base and J by 4 bases, with 10 bases between. CDR3 in amino acids: CASSLGPTPYGYTF. The CDR3 DNA follows: TGTGCCAGCAGCTTAGGCCCGACACCCTATGGCTACACCTTC.